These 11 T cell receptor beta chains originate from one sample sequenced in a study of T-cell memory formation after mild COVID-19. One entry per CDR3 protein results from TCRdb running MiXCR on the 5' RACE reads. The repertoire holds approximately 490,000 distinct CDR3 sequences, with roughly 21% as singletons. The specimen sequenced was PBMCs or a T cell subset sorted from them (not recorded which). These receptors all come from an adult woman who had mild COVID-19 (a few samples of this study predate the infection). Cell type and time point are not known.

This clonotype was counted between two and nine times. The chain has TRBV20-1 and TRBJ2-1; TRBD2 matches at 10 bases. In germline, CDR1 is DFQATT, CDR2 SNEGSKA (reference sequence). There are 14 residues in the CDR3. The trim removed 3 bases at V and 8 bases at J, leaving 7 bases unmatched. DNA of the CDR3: TGCAGTGCTAGCCTTAGCGGGAGGCCCCATGAGCAGTTCTTC. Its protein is CSASLSGRPHEQFF.

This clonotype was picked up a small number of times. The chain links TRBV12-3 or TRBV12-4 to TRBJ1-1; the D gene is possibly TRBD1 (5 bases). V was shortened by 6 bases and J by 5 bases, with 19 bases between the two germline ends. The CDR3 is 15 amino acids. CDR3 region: CASRPQGGSNTEAFF. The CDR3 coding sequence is TGTGCCAGCAGGCCTCAGGGAGGTTCAAATACTGAAGCTTTCTTT.

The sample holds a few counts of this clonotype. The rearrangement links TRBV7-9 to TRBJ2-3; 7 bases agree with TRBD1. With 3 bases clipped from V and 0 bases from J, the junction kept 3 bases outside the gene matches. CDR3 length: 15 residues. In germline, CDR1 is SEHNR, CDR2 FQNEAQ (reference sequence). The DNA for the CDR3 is TGTGCCAGCAGCTTCGGGACAGCTAGCACAGATACGCAGTATTTT. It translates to CASSFGTASTDTQYF.

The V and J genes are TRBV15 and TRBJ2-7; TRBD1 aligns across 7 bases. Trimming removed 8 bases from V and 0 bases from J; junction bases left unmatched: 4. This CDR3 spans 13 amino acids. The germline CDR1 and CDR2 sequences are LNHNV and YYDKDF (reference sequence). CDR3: CATEDRSSYEQYF. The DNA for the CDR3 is TGTGCCACCGAGGACAGGTCCTCCTACGAGCAGTACTTC. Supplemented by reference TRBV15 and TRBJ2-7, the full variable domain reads DAMVIQNPRYQVTQFGKPVTLSCSQTLNHNVMYWYQQKSSQAPKLLFHYYDKDFNNEADTPDNFQSRRPNTSFCFLDIRSPGLGDTAMYLCATEDRSSYEQYFGPGTRLTVT.

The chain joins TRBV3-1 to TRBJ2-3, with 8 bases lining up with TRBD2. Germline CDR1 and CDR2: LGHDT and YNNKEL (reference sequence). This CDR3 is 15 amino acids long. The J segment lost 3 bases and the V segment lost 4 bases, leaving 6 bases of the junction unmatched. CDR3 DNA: TGTGCCAGCAGCCCGATCGGGGGGGCGACAGATACGCAGTATTTT. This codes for CASSPIGGATDTQYF.

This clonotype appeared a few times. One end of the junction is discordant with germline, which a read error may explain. CDR3 sequence reads: CASSFNENAGELFF. In DNA form, the CDR3 reads TGTGCCAGCAGCTTCAACGAGAACGCCGGGGAGCTGTTTTTT. The chain joins TRBV7-6 to TRBJ2-2; the D is unclear. CDR3 length: 14 amino acids. CDR1 is SGHVS, CDR2 FNYEAQ, per germline. Together with reference TRBV7-6 and TRBJ2-2, the CDR3 gives the full variable domain: GAGVSQSPRYKVTKRGQDVALRCDPISGHVSLYWYRQALGQGPEFLTYFNYEAQQDKSGLPNDRFSAERPEGSISTLTIQRTEQRDSAMYRCASSFNENAGELFFGEGSRLTVL.

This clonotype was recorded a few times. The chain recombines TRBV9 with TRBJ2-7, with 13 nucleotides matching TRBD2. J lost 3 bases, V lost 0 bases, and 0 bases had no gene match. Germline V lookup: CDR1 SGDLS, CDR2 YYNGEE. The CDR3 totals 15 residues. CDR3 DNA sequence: TGTGCCAGCAGCGTAGGGACTAGCGGGAGCTACGAGCAGTACTTC. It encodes CASSVGTSGSYEQYF.

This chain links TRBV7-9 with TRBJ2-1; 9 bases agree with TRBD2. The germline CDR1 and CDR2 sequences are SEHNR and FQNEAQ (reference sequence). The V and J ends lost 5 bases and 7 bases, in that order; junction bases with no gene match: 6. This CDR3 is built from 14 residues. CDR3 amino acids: CASSRMTSGNEQFF. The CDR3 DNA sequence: TGTGCCAGCAGCCGAATGACTAGCGGTAATGAGCAGTTCTTC.

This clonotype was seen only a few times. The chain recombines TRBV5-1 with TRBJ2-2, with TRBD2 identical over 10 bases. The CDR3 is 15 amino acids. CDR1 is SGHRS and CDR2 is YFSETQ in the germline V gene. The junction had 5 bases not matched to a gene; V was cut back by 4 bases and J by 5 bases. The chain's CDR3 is CASSPTSGQTGELFF. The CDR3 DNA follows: TGCGCCAGCAGCCCGACTAGCGGGCAGACCGGGGAGCTGTTTTTT.

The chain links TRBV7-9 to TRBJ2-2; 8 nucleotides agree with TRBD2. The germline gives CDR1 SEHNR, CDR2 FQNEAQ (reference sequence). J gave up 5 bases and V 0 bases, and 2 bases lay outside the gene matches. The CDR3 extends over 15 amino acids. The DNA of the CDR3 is TGTGCCAGCAGCTTAGCGACTAGCGAAACCGGGGAGCTGTTTTTT. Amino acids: CASSLATSETGELFF. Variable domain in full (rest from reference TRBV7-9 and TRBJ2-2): DTGVSQNPRHKITKRGQNVTFRCDPISEHNRLYWYRQTLGQGPEFLTYFQNEAQLEKSRLLSDRFSAERPKGSFSTLEIQRTEQGDSAMYLCASSLATSETGELFFGEGSRLTVL.

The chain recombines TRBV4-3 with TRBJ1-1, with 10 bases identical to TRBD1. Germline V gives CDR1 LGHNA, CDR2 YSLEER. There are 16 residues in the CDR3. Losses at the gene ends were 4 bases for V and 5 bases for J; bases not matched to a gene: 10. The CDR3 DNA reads TGCGCCAGCAGCCTAGAGACAGGGGGCAGAAGGACTGAAGCTTTCTTT. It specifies CASSLETGGRRTEAFF.